This T cell receptor (beta chain) was found in a study of lymphopenia after photon versus proton radiotherapy. Germline V lookup: CDR1 SNHLY, CDR2 FYNNEI. The CDR3 has 14 residues. V was pared by 5 bases and J by 5 bases, with 6 bases of the junction left unmatched. Clones were read by immunoSEQ multiplex PCR, and TCRdb kept only the in-frame ones, dropping some. Here the sample spans roughly 15,000 clones, approximately 84% being singletons. A note on this clone: The antigen is undetermined.

General study points: Authors raise, but do not show, better survival with proton therapy. After lymphocyte nadir, photon-treated repertoires showed oligoclonal expansion, especially CD8+ Temra. Proton therapy kept repertoires fairly stable, unlike photons, which gained effector/memory cells.

The chain carries TRBV2 and TRBJ1-5; TRBD1 matches at 7 bases. The TCR comes from a man between 65 and 85 years old with pancreatic cancer. Material: peripheral blood, obtained from a patient treated with proton-based radiotherapy. The CDR3 spells CASSRRGADQPQHF. The CDR3, as DNA: TGTGCCAGCAGTCGCAGGGGGGCGGATCAGCCCCAGCATTTT.